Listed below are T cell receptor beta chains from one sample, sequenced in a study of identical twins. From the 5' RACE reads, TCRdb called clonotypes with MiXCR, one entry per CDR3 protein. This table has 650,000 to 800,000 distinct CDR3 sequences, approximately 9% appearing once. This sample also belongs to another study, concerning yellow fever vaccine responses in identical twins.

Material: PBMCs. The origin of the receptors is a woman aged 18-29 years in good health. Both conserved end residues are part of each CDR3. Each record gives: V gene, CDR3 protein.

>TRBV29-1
CSVAGYNEQFF
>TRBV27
CASIGGGSYNEQFF
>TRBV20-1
CSARYGTATGELFF
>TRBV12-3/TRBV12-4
CASRPLATSYNEQFF
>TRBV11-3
CASSFGGVINEQFF
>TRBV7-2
CASAGTDTQYF
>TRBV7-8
CASSLVRDGPHEQYF
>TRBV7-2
CASSPTRAGGELFF
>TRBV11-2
CASSLVMGHGYTF
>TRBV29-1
CSVRGGQGAYEQYF
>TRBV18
CASSPRSDNSPLHF
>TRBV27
CASSYGQGKFSEQYF
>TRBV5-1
CASSLQGTGEKLFF
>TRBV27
CASSLRGASQYQETQYF
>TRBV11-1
CASSLARWRRTQETQYF
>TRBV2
CASSATGGGQPQHF
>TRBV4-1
CASSHHVLGTGGKNIQYF
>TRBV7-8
CASAQSDSYNEQFF
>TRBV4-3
CASSHGTGNTGELFF
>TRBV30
CAWSAKNQETQYF
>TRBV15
CATSRESLGGASAQYF
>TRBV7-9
CASSRRTGGADTQYF
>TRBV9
CASSGNREEYEQYF
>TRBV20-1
CSAREGRDHNEQFF
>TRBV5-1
CASSLDLDSNEQYF
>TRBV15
CATSRRVNTEAFF
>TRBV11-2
CASSLDRFPNTGELFF
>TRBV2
CASSEERALAKNIQYF